Presented here are 14 T cell receptor beta chains from one specimen sequenced in a study of cytomegalovirus exposure and HLA in healthy donors (dated by TCRdb to the late 2010s). The library was produced with the immunoSEQ multiplex PCR assay. A mixture of 60 forward primers for TCR Vbeta segments and 13 reverse primers for TCR Jbeta segments was used in the multiplex PCR. Entries here come from immuneACCESS through TCRdb and include only in-frame sequences with V and J called. Some clones fail to appear in such tables; in the studies checked, an unresolved V gene covers under half of the shortfall, and the cause of the remainder is unknown. The sample records about 140,000 clones, about 77% of which are singletons. The top ten clones comprise 1.5% to 2% of the sample. Sequencing was performed on PBMCs. The origin of the receptors is a female donor in good health and CMV-seronegative.

The V gene is TRBV29-1, the J gene TRBJ2-7, with D possibly being TRBD2 (5 bases). V was pared by 4 bases and J by 5 bases, with 9 bases between. Germline CDR1 reads SQVTM; CDR2 reads ANQGSEA. This CDR3 comprises 11 residues. This CDR3 reads CSVGRSHEQYF. The CDR3 DNA reads as TGCAGCGTTGGGAGGTCCCACGAGCAGTACTTC.

The rearrangement joins TRBV7-9 to TRBJ2-7; D call uncertain. With 5 bases removed from V and 3 bases from J, the gap between germline ends came to 8 bases. Germline V gene sequence: CDR1 SEHNR, CDR2 FQNEAQ (reference sequence). The CDR3 has 12 residues. CDR3 protein: CASSPPYYEQYF. CDR3 coding DNA: TGTGCCAGCAGCCCCCCCTACTACGAGCAGTACTTC.

V and J are TRBV6-5 and TRBJ1-1; D is unresolved. V was shortened by 2 bases and J by 1 base, with 8 bases between the two germline ends. Germline CDR1 and CDR2: MNHEY and SVGAGI. The CDR3 loop spans 14 amino acids. In DNA form, the CDR3 reads TGTGCCAGCAGTTACCTCGCGGGGAACACTGAAGCTTTCTTT. It specifies CASSYLAGNTEAFF.

The chain carries TRBV27 and TRBJ2-3, with a tentative D call TRBD1 (5 bases). Between the trimmed V and J ends, which lost 2 bases and 5 bases, there was a span of 11 bases. The CDR3 extends over 14 amino acids. The germline gives CDR1 MNHEY, CDR2 SMNVEV (reference sequence). The CDR3: CASSLRLREDTQYF. Written as DNA, the CDR3 is TGTGCCAGCAGTTTACGGCTCAGGGAAGATACGCAGTATTTT.

V gene TRBV7-2 combines with J gene TRBJ1-2, with D possibly being TRBD1 (6 bases). V was clipped by 3 bases and J by 6 bases, with 17 bases between them. In germline, CDR1 is SGHTA, CDR2 FQGNSA. CDR3 length equals 15 residues. The CDR3 region has the DNA TGTGCCAGCAGCTTCCAGACAGGCCCTTCCGATGGCTACACCTTC. Translated, it gives CASSFQTGPSDGYTF. The full variable domain, completed using reference TRBV7-2 and TRBJ1-2, is GAGVSQSPSNKVTEKGKDVELRCDPISGHTALYWYRQSLGQGLEFLIYFQGNSAPDKSGLPSDRFSAERTGGSVSTLTIQRTQQEDSAVYLCASSFQTGPSDGYTFGSGTRLTVV.

The CDR3 is CASSVTAVGKGNIQYF. In DNA, the CDR3 is TGTGCCAGCAGTGTCACAGCAGTTGGGAAGGGGAACATTCAGTACTTC. This rearrangement joins TRBV28 to TRBJ2-4; D may be TRBD1 (5 bases). The CDR3 is made up of 16 amino acids. Germline CDR1 is MDHEN and CDR2 is SYDVKM. Trimming pared 5 bases from V and 7 bases from J, leaving 21 bases between.

This clone is a singleton in its sample. This chain uses TRBV7-3 with TRBJ1-2; the D gene is possibly TRBD1 (6 bases). The CDR3 is 13 residues long. Trimming cost V 3 bases and J 7 bases, with 12 bases left between them. Germline-derived CDR1 and CDR2 are SGHTA and FQGTGA. The CDR3 is CASSFQGMSGYTF. CDR3 DNA sequence: TGTGCCAGCAGCTTTCAGGGGATGAGTGGCTACACCTTC.

The chain carries TRBV6-5 and TRBJ2-7; 8 bases agree with TRBD1. After removal of 2 bases from V and 4 bases from J, the junction contained 7 bases not matched to a gene. This CDR3 contains 15 residues. Per germline, CDR1 MNHEY and CDR2 SVGAGI. Here the CDR3 DNA reads TGTGCCAGCAGTTACCCTGCGACAGGGGAGTACGAGCAGTACTTC. Translation gives CASSYPATGEYEQYF.

The chain couples TRBV28 to TRBJ1-4; D possibly corresponds to TRBD1 (5 bases). Germline values: CDR1 MDHEN, CDR2 SYDVKM. Trimming removed 3 bases at V and 8 bases at J, with 13 bases between. This CDR3 has 14 amino acids. The CDR3 nucleotides are TGTGCCAGCAGTTTCCAGGGTACTCAGGAAAAACTGTTTTTT. This translates into CASSFQGTQEKLFF.

A note on this clone: Other nucleotide sequences in the sample specify the same CDR3. The chain joins TRBV9 to TRBJ2-7, with 8 positions matching TRBD1. The germline CDR1 and CDR2 sequences are SGDLS and YYNGEE. CDR3 length: 13 amino acids. V trimming: 2 bases; J trimming: 5 bases; junction bases outside the gene matches: 3. The CDR3 nucleotides are TGTGCCAGCAGCGTCGGACAGGGAGACGAGCAGTACTTC. It codes for CASSVGQGDEQYF.

For this clone: The limits of the CDR3 on the DNA are not certain, so only TCRdb's listed CDR3 is given. The chain has TRBV10-1 and TRBJ2-1; no DNA check was done on the table's D call, TRBD1. Germline lookup yields CDR1 WNHNN and CDR2 SYGVQD (reference sequence). The CDR3 contains 15 residues when both ends are counted. CDR3 region: CASSSSGQGYNEQFF.

The chain couples TRBV15 to TRBJ2-7, with TRBD1 matching over 7 bases. The germline CDR1 and CDR2 sequences are LNHNV and YYDKDF (reference sequence). The CDR3 consists of 13 residues. The J segment lost 4 bases and the V segment lost 5 bases, leaving 5 bases of the junction unmatched. CDR3 in amino acids: CATSPNRGYEQYF. The CDR3 bases are TGTGCCACCAGCCCGAACAGGGGTTACGAGCAGTACTTC. The whole variable domain, filled in from reference TRBV15 and TRBJ2-7, reads DAMVIQNPRYQVTQFGKPVTLSCSQTLNHNVMYWYQQKSSQAPKLLFHYYDKDFNNEADTPDNFQSRRPNTSFCFLDIRSPGLGDTAMYLCATSPNRGYEQYFGPGTRLTVT.

This chain uses TRBV27 with TRBJ1-2; 7 bases agree with TRBD1. Germline trimming cut 4 bases from V and 6 bases from J; bases unmatched to any gene: 8. The CDR3 runs to 14 residues. Germline V gives CDR1 MNHEY, CDR2 SMNVEV (reference sequence). The CDR3 coding sequence is TGTGCCAGCAGTTCACTTTGGACAGGTGATGGCTACACCTTC. Translation gives CASSSLWTGDGYTF.

Here the CDR3 reads CASSTRQGESQPQHF. The CDR3 region has the DNA TGTGCCAGCTCGACGAGGCAGGGGGAAAGTCAGCCCCAGCATTTT. This sequence joins TRBV18 and TRBJ1-5; 7 nucleotides line up with TRBD1. The CDR3 is made up of 15 amino acids. Germline V gene data show CDR1 as KGHSH and CDR2 as LQKENI. V lost 6 bases, J lost 6 bases, and 11 bases stayed unmatched.